A selection of T cell receptor beta chains follows, all from one sample in a study of blood T cell repertoires in COVID-19. TCRdb's copy holds only in-frame clones and misses some; the assay was immunoSEQ multiplex PCR. The table includes fewer than 350,000 clones, about 89% detected once. The specimen was peripheral blood. The source of these receptors is a man in his forties with acute or convalescent COVID-19. Both conserved end residues are part of each CDR3. The D gene is left open where the match is weak. Only some rows state a clone size, as once, few, many or a class for expanded clones.

DNA | CDR3 | V | D | size | J
TGTGCCAGCATCCTTAATAGGGGCGGGGGGGCCGCGATATACGAGCAGTACTTC | CASILNRGGGAAIYEQYF | TRBV2 | TRBD2 | - | TRBJ2-7
TGTGCCATCAGTGGGGGTACAGGCTATAGCAATCAGCCCCAGCATTTT | CAISGGTGYSNQPQHF | TRBV10-3 | - | - | TRBJ1-5
TGTGCCAGCAGTTTATATCCGCCCTGGGAAAAACGACAGGGGTCAACTAATGAAAAACTGTTTTTT | CASSLYPPWEKRQGSTNEKLFF | TRBV27 | TRBD1 | - | TRBJ1-4
TGTGCCAGCAGTCCCCTTGGGGGGGGAGACACCGGGGAGCTGTTTTTT | CASSPLGGGDTGELFF | TRBV27 | TRBD2 | - | TRBJ2-2
TGTGCCAGTCTCGGGGGGTCTGGAAACACCATATATTTT | CASLGGSGNTIYF | TRBV3-1/TRBV3-2 | - | few | TRBJ1-3
TGTGCCAGCAGTTACGCGGGGGGCGCTGGCTACACCTTC | CASSYAGGAGYTF | TRBV7-8 | - | - | TRBJ1-2
TGTGCCAGCAGCCCTAGGGGGAATCCCACAGATACGCAGTATTTT | CASSPRGNPTDTQYF | TRBV13 | - | - | TRBJ2-3
TGCGCCAGCAGCTTCTGGACAGGGAGCACCTACGAGCAGTACTTC | CASSFWTGSTYEQYF | TRBV5-1 | TRBD1 | - | TRBJ2-7
TGTGCCAGCAGCTTAGAGGCAGGGAGGAGGTTCTCCTACGAGCAGTACTTC | CASSLEAGRRFSYEQYF | TRBV7-9 | - | - | TRBJ2-7
TGTGCCAGCCGAGGGGCTAGCGGCGGGGAGCTGTTTTTT | CASRGASGGELFF | TRBV11-3 | TRBD2 | - | TRBJ2-2
TGTGCCAGCAGCTTAGGGTCAGGCTGGGAGACCCAGTACTTC | CASSLGSGWETQYF | TRBV11-2 | - | - | TRBJ2-5
TGTGCCAGCTCACTTCTTCCTAGCAATCAGCCCCAGCATTTT | CASSLLPSNQPQHF | TRBV28 | - | - | TRBJ1-5
TGTGCTAGTGGTTCGAGACAGTTCTCTGGAAACACCATATATTTT | CASGSRQFSGNTIYF | TRBV12-5 | - | - | TRBJ1-3
TGTGCCAGCAGCCCTACAGTCGGGGTGGACTATGGCTACACCTTC | CASSPTVGVDYGYTF | TRBV11-2 | - | - | TRBJ1-2
TGTGCCAGCAGTTCTACCCGGGGACTAGCGGGGAAACAGTACTTC | CASSSTRGLAGKQYF | TRBV27 | TRBD2 | - | TRBJ2-7
TGTGCCAGCAGCCCAGCCGGGGCAGGGGGTAGATCACCCCTCCACTTT | CASSPAGAGGRSPLHF | TRBV3-1/TRBV3-2 | TRBD1 | - | TRBJ1-6
TGTGCCACCAGCAGAGATCTGACAGGGGGTACGGAGACCCAGTACTTC | CATSRDLTGGTETQYF | TRBV15 | TRBD1 | - | TRBJ2-5
TGTGCCATCAGTGAGCTCCTTACCGGCGGTGAAGCTTTCTTT | CAISELLTGGEAFF | TRBV10-3 | - | - | TRBJ1-1
TGTGCCAGCAGCCAAGCAGGGACTGGTGGAAACACCATATATTTT | CASSQAGTGGNTIYF | TRBV4-2 | - | - | TRBJ1-3
TGTGCCAGCAGTTGGGACATCAGCAATCAGCCCCAGCATTTT | CASSWDISNQPQHF | TRBV6-5 | - | - | TRBJ1-5
TGTGCCAGCAGTTACTCAGGCAGGGGGAACACTGAAGCTTTCTTT | CASSYSGRGNTEAFF | TRBV6-5 | - | once | TRBJ1-1
TGTGCCAGCTCTTCGTTTAGGGAGCAGCCCCAGCATTTT | CASSSFREQPQHF | TRBV6-5 | - | - | TRBJ1-5
TGTGCCACCAGCAGAGATTGGGCGAGCTACACCTTC | CATSRDWASYTF | TRBV15 | - | - | TRBJ1-2
TGTGCCAGCAGCTACTCACGGGGGGGGTTCGGGGAGCTGTTTTTT | CASSYSRGGFGELFF | TRBV7-8 | TRBD2 | - | TRBJ2-2
TGTGCCAGCAGCTTTGGATGGGCCATTGTGACAGGGGGAGACTATGGCTACACCTTC | CASSFGWAIVTGGDYGYTF | TRBV5-5 | TRBD1 | - | TRBJ1-2
TGTGCCAGCAGACCCCGGGAAGACCACACCGGGGAGCTGTTTTTT | CASRPREDHTGELFF | TRBV6-5 | - | - | TRBJ2-2
TGTGCCAGCAGCCAAGACCGGGACAGGAACTATGGCTACACCTTC | CASSQDRDRNYGYTF | TRBV14 | TRBD1 | - | TRBJ1-2
TGCGCCAGCAGCTTGAGGACAGGGGCGAGGACTGAAGCTTTCTTT | CASSLRTGARTEAFF | TRBV5-1 | TRBD1 | - | TRBJ1-1
TGTGCCAGTAGTATAGGGACCAGGGGCACTGAAGCTTTCTTT | CASSIGTRGTEAFF | TRBV19 | - | - | TRBJ1-1